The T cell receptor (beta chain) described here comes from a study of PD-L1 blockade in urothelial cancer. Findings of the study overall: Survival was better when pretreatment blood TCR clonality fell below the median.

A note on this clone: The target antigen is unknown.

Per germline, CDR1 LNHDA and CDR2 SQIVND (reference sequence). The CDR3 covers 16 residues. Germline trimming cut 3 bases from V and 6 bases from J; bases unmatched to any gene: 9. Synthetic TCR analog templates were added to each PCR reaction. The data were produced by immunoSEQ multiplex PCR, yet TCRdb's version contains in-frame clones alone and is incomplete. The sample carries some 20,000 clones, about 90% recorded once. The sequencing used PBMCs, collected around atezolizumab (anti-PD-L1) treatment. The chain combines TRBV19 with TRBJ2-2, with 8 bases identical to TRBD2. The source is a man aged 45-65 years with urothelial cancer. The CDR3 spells CASSILRTSHPGELFF. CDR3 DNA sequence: TGTGCCAGTAGTATTCTCCGGACTAGCCATCCCGGGGAGCTGTTTTTT.